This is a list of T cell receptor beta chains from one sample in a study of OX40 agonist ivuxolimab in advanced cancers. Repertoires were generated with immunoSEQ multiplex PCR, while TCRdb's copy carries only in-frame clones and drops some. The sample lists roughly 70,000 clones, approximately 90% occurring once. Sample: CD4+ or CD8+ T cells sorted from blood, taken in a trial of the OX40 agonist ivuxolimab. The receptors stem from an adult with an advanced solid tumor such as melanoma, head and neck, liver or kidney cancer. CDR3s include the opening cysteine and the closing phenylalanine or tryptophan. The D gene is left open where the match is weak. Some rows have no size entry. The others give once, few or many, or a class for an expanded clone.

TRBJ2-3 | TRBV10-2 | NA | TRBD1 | CASSRQGTDTQYF | TGCGCCAGCTCCCGACAGGGGACAGATACGCAGTATTTT
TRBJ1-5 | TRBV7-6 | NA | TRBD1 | CASSLGLTGANQPQHF | TGTGCCAGCAGCCTCGGACTGACAGGGGCAAATCAGCCCCAGCATTTT
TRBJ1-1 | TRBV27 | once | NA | CASSLRDPNTEAFF | TGTGCCAGCAGTTTACGGGACCCGAACACTGAAGCTTTCTTT
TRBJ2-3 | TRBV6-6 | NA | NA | CATKWGGTDTQYF | TGTGCCACCAAGTGGGGTGGGACAGATACGCAGTATTTT
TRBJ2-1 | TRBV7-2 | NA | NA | CASRPPLGGVRNEQFF | TGTGCCAGCAGGCCGCCCCTAGGGGGAGTCCGAAATGAGCAGTTCTTC
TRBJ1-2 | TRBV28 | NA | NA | CASSFGNPSYTF | TGTGCCAGCAGTTTCGGCAACCCAAGCTACACCTTC
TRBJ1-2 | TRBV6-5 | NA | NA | CASSYTAHLNYGYTF | TGTGCCAGCAGTTACACAGCCCACCTAAACTATGGCTACACCTTC
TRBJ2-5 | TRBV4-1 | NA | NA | CASSPRGELQETQYF | TGCGCCAGCAGCCCAAGAGGAGAACTCCAAGAGACCCAGTACTTC
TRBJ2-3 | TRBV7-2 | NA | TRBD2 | CASSFGTSGSRPDTQYF | TGTGCCAGCAGCTTCGGGACTAGCGGGAGCCGGCCAGATACGCAGTATTTT
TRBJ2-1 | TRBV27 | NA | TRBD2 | CASSIGLAGYNEQLF | TGTGCCAGCAGTATAGGACTAGCGGGCTACAATGAGCAGCTCTTC
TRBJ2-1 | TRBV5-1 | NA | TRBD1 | CASSLLGQGFDEQFF | TGCGCCAGCAGCTTGTTGGGACAGGGTTTTGATGAGCAGTTCTTC
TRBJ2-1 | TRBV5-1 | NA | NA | CASSVGAAEQFF | TGCGCCAGCAGCGTAGGGGCCGCTGAGCAGTTCTTC
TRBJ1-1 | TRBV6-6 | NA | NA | CASSYEENTEAFF | TGTGCCAGCAGTTACGAGGAGAACACTGAAGCTTTCTTT
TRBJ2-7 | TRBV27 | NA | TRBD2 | CASSFVYGVRGGGEQYF | TGTGCCAGCAGTTTCGTTTACGGGGTAAGGGGCGGGGGCGAGCAGTACTTC
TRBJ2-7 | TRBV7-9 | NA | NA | CASSPNSRQSPYEQYF | TGTGCCAGCAGCCCAAATTCTCGACAGTCACCCTACGAGCAGTACTTC
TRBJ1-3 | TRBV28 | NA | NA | CASSADLTADTIYF | TGTGCCAGCAGTGCCGATCTGACTGCGGACACCATATATTTT
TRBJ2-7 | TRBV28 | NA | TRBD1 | CASSPSGQGDYEQYF | TGTGCCAGCAGTCCATCCGGACAGGGGGACTACGAGCAGTACTTC
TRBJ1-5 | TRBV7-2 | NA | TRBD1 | CASSAQGQGQPQHF | TGTGCCAGCAGCGCCCAGGGACAGGGACAGCCCCAGCATTTT
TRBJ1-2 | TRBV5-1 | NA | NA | CASSPGQNYYGYTF | TGCGCCAGCAGCCCCGGACAGAACTACTATGGCTACACCTTC
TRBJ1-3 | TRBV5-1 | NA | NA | CASSFQGIFHAGNTIYF | TGCGCCAGCAGCTTCCAAGGTATCTTCCACGCTGGAAACACCATATATTTT
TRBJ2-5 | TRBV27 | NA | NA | CASSLSQGGDRKETQYF | TGTGCCAGCAGTTTATCGCAGGGGGGCGACCGAAAAGAGACCCAGTACTTC
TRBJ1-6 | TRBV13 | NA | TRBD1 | CASSHDRDNSPLHF | TGTGCCAGCAGCCACGACAGGGATAATTCACCCCTCCACTTT
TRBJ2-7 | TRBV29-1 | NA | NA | CSVGRGLYEQYF | TGCAGCGTTGGCCGGGGCCTCTACGAGCAGTACTTC
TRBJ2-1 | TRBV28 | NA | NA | CASIGGSVYNEQFF | TGTGCCAGCATAGGGGGATCGGTCTACAATGAGCAGTTCTTC
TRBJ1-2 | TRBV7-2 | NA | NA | CASSPQQASYLGGYTF | TGTGCCAGCAGCCCCCAGCAGGCGAGCTATCTTGGAGGCTACACCTTC
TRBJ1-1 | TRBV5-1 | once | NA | CASSENPGVIDTEAFF | TGCGCCAGCAGCGAGAACCCGGGGGTGATAGACACTGAAGCTTTCTTT
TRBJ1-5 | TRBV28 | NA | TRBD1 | CASSLAGGFNQPQHF | TGTGCCAGCAGTTTGGCAGGGGGCTTCAATCAGCCCCAGCATTTT
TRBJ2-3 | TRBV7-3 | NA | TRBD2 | CASSLHATSGSGTDTQYF | TGTGCCAGCAGCTTACATGCGACTAGCGGGAGCGGCACAGATACGCAGTATTTT
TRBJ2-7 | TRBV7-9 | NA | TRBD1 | CASSLLGTGAGEQYF | TGTGCCAGCAGCTTACTCGGGACAGGGGCGGGGGAGCAGTACTTC
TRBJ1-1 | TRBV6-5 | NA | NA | CASSYSGGTEAFF | TGTGCCAGCAGTTACTCCGGGGGTACTGAAGCTTTCTTT
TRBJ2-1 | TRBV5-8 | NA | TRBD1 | CASSWGQMSSYNEQFF | TGTGCCAGCAGCTGGGGACAGATGAGCTCCTACAATGAGCAGTTCTTC
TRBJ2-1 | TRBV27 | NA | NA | CASADTPRREQFF | TGTGCCAGCGCGGACACCCCCCGACGGGAGCAGTTCTTC
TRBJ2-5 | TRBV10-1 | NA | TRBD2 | CASSDGLAGVGSETQYF | TGCGCCAGCAGTGATGGTTTAGCGGGGGTTGGCTCGGAGACCCAGTACTTC
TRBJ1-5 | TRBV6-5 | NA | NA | CASSESQPQHF | TGTGCCAGCAGTGAATCCCAGCCCCAGCATTTT
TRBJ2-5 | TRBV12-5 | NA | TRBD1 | CASGQGQGAWETQYF | TGTGCTAGTGGTCAGGGACAGGGGGCGTGGGAGACCCAGTACTTC
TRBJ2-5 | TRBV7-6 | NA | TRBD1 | CASSLEGGNGETQYF | TGTGCCAGCAGCTTAGAAGGGGGCAATGGAGAGACCCAGTACTTC
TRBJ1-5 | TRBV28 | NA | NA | CASSFGQGNDQPQHF | TGTGCCAGCAGTTTTGGCCAGGGAAACGATCAGCCCCAGCATTTT
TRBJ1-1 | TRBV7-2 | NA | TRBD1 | CASSTGAGTEAFF | TGTGCCAGCTCGACAGGGGCAGGTACTGAAGCTTTCTTT
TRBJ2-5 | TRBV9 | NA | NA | CASSVVEMGTQYF | TGTGCCAGCAGCGTAGTGGAAATGGGGACCCAGTACTTC
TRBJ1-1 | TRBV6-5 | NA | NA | CASSLRGLLNTEAFF | TGTGCCAGCAGTCTACGTGGTCTCCTGAACACTGAAGCTTTCTTT
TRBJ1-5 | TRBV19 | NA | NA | CASSISNPGQPQHF | TGTGCCAGTAGTATTTCTAACCCCGGGCAGCCCCAGCATTTT